Reported below is one T cell receptor beta chain. Its target is unknown. These data originate in a study of regulatory T cells in long-lasting Graves disease. V shed 5 bases and J 4 bases; nucleotides not matched to a gene: 11. The germline V gene has CDR1 LNHDA and CDR2 SQIVND (reference sequence). The CDR3 totals 15 residues. Arm-PCR of CDR3 regions and iRepertoire HTBI primers were used to build TCR beta libraries. TCRdb processed the multiplex PCR reads anew with MiXCR; each CDR3 protein has one entry. The sample includes 350,000 to 450,000 distinct CDR3 sequences, less than 25% of them seen just once. Time point of the sample: persistent/refractory GD, antithyroid drugs over 5 years with positive TRAb. TCR sequences were obtained from RNA taken from PBMCs. The study's findings and limits: Peripheral blood alone, not thyroid tissue, underwent study.

This sequence joins TRBV19 and TRBJ2-7; 7 bases match TRBD2. The sequencing used peripheral blood mononuclear cells (PBMCs), collected when the disease was refractory, from a patient treated with antithyroid drugs. This receptor was obtained from a female donor with Graves disease. The DNA for the CDR3 is TGTGCCAGTAGTCCTCAGCGGGATGCGGTGTACGAGCAGTACTTC. This translates into CASSPQRDAVYEQYF. The complete variable domain, with remaining parts taken from reference TRBV19 and TRBJ2-7, reads DGGITQSPKYLFRKEGQNVTLSCEQNLNHDAMYWYRQDPGQGLRLIYYSQIVNDFQKGDIAEGYSVSREKKESFPLTVTSAQKNPTAFYLCASSPQRDAVYEQYFGPGTRLTVT.